This TCR beta chain was observed in a study of shared clonotypes between healthy human individuals. Findings and limits, study-wide: Expectations were that clonotype sharing among donors would be affected by sequencing depth.

HIV-negative, healthy adults without recent acute infections or vaccinations were the donors. The data were produced by immunoSEQ multiplex PCR, yet TCRdb's version contains in-frame clones alone and is incomplete. Seen here are about 2.4 million clones, around nine tenths observed once, and the top ten hold more than 0.12%. This clone turned up a few times. Its antigen is currently unknown. The V gene end was trimmed by 8 bases and the J gene end by 4 bases; junction bases not matched to a gene: 5. Germline V gives CDR1 ENHRY, CDR2 SYGVKD. CDR3 length equals 13 residues. The sample comprised naive CD4+ T cells sorted from blood. Noted subset: CD45RA+ positively selected. This receptor was identified in a man between 18 and 29 years old in good health. This chain joins TRBV10-3 and TRBJ1-2; TRBD1 matches 9 bases. CDR3 sequence: CAIGADRGYGYTF. The CDR3 region has the DNA TGTGCCATCGGGGCGGACAGGGGCTATGGCTACACCTTC.